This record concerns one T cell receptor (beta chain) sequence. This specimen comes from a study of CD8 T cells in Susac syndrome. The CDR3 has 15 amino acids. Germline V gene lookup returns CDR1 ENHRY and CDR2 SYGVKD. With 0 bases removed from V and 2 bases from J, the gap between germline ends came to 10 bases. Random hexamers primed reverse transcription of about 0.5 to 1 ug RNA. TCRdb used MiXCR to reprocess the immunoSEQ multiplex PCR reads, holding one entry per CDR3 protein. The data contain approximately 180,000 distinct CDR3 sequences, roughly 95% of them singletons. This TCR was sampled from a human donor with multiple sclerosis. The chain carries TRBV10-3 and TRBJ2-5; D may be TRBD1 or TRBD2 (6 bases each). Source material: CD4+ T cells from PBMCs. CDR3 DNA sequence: TGTGCCATCAGTGAGTCTGGGGGGCTACAAGAGACCCAGTACTTC. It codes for CAISESGGLQETQYF.